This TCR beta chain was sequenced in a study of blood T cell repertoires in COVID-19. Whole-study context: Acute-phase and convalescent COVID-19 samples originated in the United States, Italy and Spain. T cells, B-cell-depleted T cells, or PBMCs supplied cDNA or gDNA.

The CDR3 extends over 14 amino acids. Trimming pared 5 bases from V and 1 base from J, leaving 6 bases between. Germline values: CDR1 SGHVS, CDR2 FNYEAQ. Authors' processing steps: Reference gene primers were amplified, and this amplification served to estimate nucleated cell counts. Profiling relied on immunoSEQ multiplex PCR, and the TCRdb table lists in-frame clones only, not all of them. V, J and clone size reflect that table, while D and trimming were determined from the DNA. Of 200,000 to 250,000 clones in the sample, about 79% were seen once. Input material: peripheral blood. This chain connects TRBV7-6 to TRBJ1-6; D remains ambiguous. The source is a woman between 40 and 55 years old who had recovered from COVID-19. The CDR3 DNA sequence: TGTGCCAGCAGCCCCGGGTCCTATAATTCACCCCTCCACTTT. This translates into CASSPGSYNSPLHF.